Listed below are T cell receptor beta chains from one sample, sequenced in a study of cytomegalovirus exposure and HLA in healthy donors. TCRdb's table, derived via immunoSEQ multiplex PCR, lists solely in-frame clones and lacks some. The data hold about 160,000 clones, with about 85% observed a single time. The sequencing sample was made of PBMCs. The receptors were gathered from a man aged 18 to 30 in good health and CMV-seropositive. Both conserved end residues are part of each CDR3. Some rows have no size entry. The others give once, few or many, or a class for an expanded clone.

NA | TRBJ2-3 | TRBV4-1 | CASSPSVQGVGTDTQYF
NA | TRBJ1-1 | TRBV6-5 | CASSYSDRMSTEAFF
NA | TRBJ1-3 | TRBV5-1 | CASSLVGSSGNTIYF
NA | TRBJ2-3 | TRBV6-1 | CASSEVSDTQYF
NA | TRBJ2-2 | TRBV4-3 | CASSQEGWGGTGELFF
NA | TRBJ2-2 | TRBV6-1 | CASKGFNTGELFF
NA | TRBJ1-3 | TRBV6-5 | CASSPRASGNTIYF
NA | TRBJ2-7 | TRBV7-2 | CASSLVQGNYEQYF
few | TRBJ2-7 | TRBV5-5 | CASSPGLAGGILAYEQYF
NA | TRBJ1-1 | TRBV6-1 | CASTESLPNTEAFF
NA | TRBJ2-2 | TRBV18 | CASSPVPSRTGELFF
NA | TRBJ1-5 | TRBV4-1 | CASSQDGGFLPQHF
NA | TRBJ2-2 | TRBV6-6 | CASSYFRGSTGELFF
NA | TRBJ2-3 | TRBV19 | CASSIDSSTDTQYF
few | TRBJ1-3 | TRBV7-8 | CAKGRGRSGNTIYF
few | TRBJ1-2 | TRBV2 | CASSDTNYGYTF
NA | TRBJ1-5 | TRBV10-3 | CAISSGVGNQPQHF
once | TRBJ1-1 | TRBV9 | CASSASDRGRNTEAFF
NA | TRBJ2-5 | TRBV19 | CASSIGSSGGTWGETQYF
NA | TRBJ1-5 | TRBV27 | CASSPRTGANQPQHF
NA | TRBJ1-4 | TRBV5-6 | CASSLGGLNEKLFF
NA | TRBJ2-3 | TRBV20-1 | CSAATEEWYF
NA | TRBJ1-4 | TRBV5-1 | CASSLRAEGEKLFF
NA | TRBJ2-1 | TRBV27 | CASSPGTVYNEQFF
NA | TRBJ2-7 | TRBV19 | CASSIGPGGYEQYF
NA | TRBJ2-3 | TRBV2 | CASTQRSGSTDTQYF
NA | TRBJ2-3 | TRBV4-3 | CASSHGGGAADTQYF
NA | TRBJ2-7 | TRBV7-9 | CASSSPGTSGFEDEQYF
few | TRBJ1-2 | TRBV27 | CASSLIPTGGGGYTF
once | TRBJ1-4 | TRBV6-5 | CASRTGSLNEKLFF
NA | TRBJ1-1 | TRBV18 | CASSRYGEAYENTEAFF
NA | TRBJ1-1 | TRBV5-1 | CASSLNRGHGNTEAFF
NA | TRBJ2-1 | TRBV7-3 | CASSLRQGLPPYNEQFF
NA | TRBJ1-5 | TRBV6-5 | CASSSGVNQPQHF
NA | TRBJ2-3 | TRBV2 | CASSDLTITDTQYF
NA | TRBJ2-7 | TRBV18 | CASSQSRGNEQYF
NA | TRBJ2-1 | TRBV5-4 | CASSSGLAGVKAYNEQFF
NA | TRBJ2-7 | TRBV19 | CASSMTSGIFYEQYF